The present T cell receptor beta chain was sequenced within a study of cytomegalovirus exposure and HLA in healthy donors (dated by TCRdb to 2015 to 2018). Regarding the complete study: An earlier analysis of some 550 of the donors reported 250 to 300 Gb of sequence data and 117 million unique TCR beta sequences from about 200 million T cells. Approximately 310 gigabases of sequencing data and 78 million or so unique TCR sequences were included in an early release covering around 650 HLA-typed donors. Of the approximately 400 genotyped donors, around 81% fell in the genetic ancestry cluster associated with self-reported Caucasian donors. The aim of the study was to test whether cataloging public T cell receptors could identify signatures of past pathogen exposure. The T cell repertoires of under 700 subjects were profiled by immunosequencing and related to cytomegalovirus serostatus. Along with the approximately 700-subject first cohort, a separate validation cohort of 120 different subjects was used. High-throughput TCR immunosequencing, statistical association of individual TCRs with disease status, and machine learning were combined to predict cytomegalovirus infection status. A later analysis re-examined previously published TCR beta repertoires from roughly 650 donors and added high-resolution HLA genotyping to investigate patterns of TCR occurrence. Rather than drawing on any new phenotypic data, the later analysis identified candidate immune exposures from TCR beta sequences and the way those sequences occurred across donors. An earlier analysis of more than 450 of the donors used high-throughput TCR beta sequencing to judge whether each TCR beta V gene segment behaved as functional or pseudogenic. Donor age, sex, ethnicity and CMV serostatus were collected together with the repertoire data. Genome-wide SNP genotypes for about 65% of the roughly 670 donors were used in a later genetic analysis, which treated that subset as a discovery cohort. All discovery cohort repertoires had been generated using a single sequencing platform. HLA typing covered class I and class II loci at four-digit resolution. The number of donors typed differed by locus, with 629-630 for A, B, C, DRB1 and DQB1, roughly 520 for DQA1, 606 for DPA1, and approximately 470 for DPB1. Roughly five DR-DQ haplotypes were treated as single units for association and clustering because of strong linkage in the cohort. Across about 370 genotyped donors of the cohort, an average of about 250,000 unique TCR beta nucleotide sequences per donor were sequenced, and around 19% of those sequences were non-productive. Overall study results and their limits: Most TCR sequences were seen in very few donors, while some public TCRs were found in many individuals. In a later analysis, HLA-associated TCR beta chains showed more clonal expansion and lower generation probabilities than non-associated chains that were equally common. The study gave a list of under 200 TCR beta chains associated with cytomegalovirus. Correlated functional status among segregating V segments might reflect linkage disequilibrium, but an unknown experimental factor could not be ruled out. An earlier analysis of approximately 530 of the donors showed that most TCR beta V segments appeared in productive rearrangements either about 90% or about 30% of the time, which broadly matched IMGT annotations. V-gene and J-gene trimming of TCR beta chains was associated with a missense DCLRE1C variant in a later genetic analysis, and the association was replicated in an independent cohort. The classifier was reported to diagnose cytomegalovirus status with high specificity and sensitivity in both the original and validation cohorts. CMV serostatus was the only immune exposure information available for the cohort. In this cohort, only TCR beta chains were sequenced, and detectable features were limited by the absence of alpha or paired-chain data. Most CMV-associated TCR beta chains appeared to be HLA-restricted in a later analysis, and the HLA associations seemed to be driven largely by CMV exposure. Several of the top co-occurrence clusters appeared to be linked to parvovirus B19, influenza, CMV and Epstein-Barr virus, according to a later analysis. HLA typing was unavailable for some donors at each locus, so association tests used only the typed subset. The authors suggested that the approach could potentially be extended to other disease states and immunological phenotypes. Because counts were too low, seventeen rarely observed V segments, including chromosome 9 orphons, were left out of the earlier analysis of 587 of the donors. According to a later genetic analysis, donors in an Asian-associated ancestry cluster had fewer N-insertions in productive TCRs than the approximately 700-donor mean. A cluster of highly shared sequence variants was judged likely to represent a technical artifact of the sequencing pipeline. The presence/absence analyses assumed that sequencing depth was roughly uniform across donors, and that assumption may not be true. A later analysis associated approximately 17,000 TCR beta sequences with specific HLA alleles at a false discovery rate of 0.05. When HLA alleles, especially DR and DQ, strongly co-occurred, attributing TCR associations to individual alleles was difficult. According to a later analysis, TCR association rates differed among HLA loci, with DRB1 alleles showing the most associated TCRs and HLA-C alleles showing the fewest. Because the 87-base-pair reads could not distinguish some IMGT-functional V segments, including TRBV6-2 and TRBV6-3, those segments were excluded. A further reported finding was that TCR beta sequences accurately predicted the HLA-A and HLA-B alleles for most subjects in the first cohort. A few of the identified cytomegalovirus-associated TCR beta chains were confirmed in vitro to be specific for cytomegalovirus antigens.

The receptor library was made with the immunoSEQ multiplex PCR assay. For the multiplex PCR, a mixture combining 60 forward primers for TCR Vbeta segments and 13 reverse primers for TCR Jbeta segments was used. A multiplex PCR assay on genomic DNA amplified the CDR3 region of rearranged TCR beta genes. The Illumina HiSeq System was used to sequence the amplified TCR beta libraries as 87-base-pair reads. In the paper's pipeline: A later analysis counted about 80 million unique TCR beta chains across the 600 to 850 repertoires, and around 12 million of these chains were shared by at least two donors. To remove PCR and sequencing errors, raw reads were error-corrected and collapsed into unique sequences using a nearest-neighbor algorithm that merged closely related sequences. V, D and J gene segments were assigned by aligning CDR3 sequences to IMGT reference sequences. Each retained sequence needed at least a six-nucleotide match to both a V gene segment and a J gene segment. Rearrangements were called productive when the CDR3 lacked stop codons and stayed in frame with V and J; all others were non-productive. CDR3 was defined by IMGT convention, running from the second conserved V-encoded cysteine to the conserved J-encoded phenylalanine. Sequences without an unambiguous match to a single V gene segment were excluded from the earlier analysis of several hundred of the donors. An earlier analysis of 500 to 700 of the donors classified V segments as functional when productive rearrangements were above 56.7% and as segregating when the standard deviation between donors was above 5%. A statistical classification framework was developed to diagnose cytomegalovirus status using the catalog of TCR beta chain sequences. A later analysis assigned V and J genes by comparing TCR nucleotide sequences with IMGT/GENE-DB human TR gene sequences. The TCRdist pipeline was used in a later analysis to assign CDR3 sequences and most-parsimonious VDJ recombination scenarios. A later analysis defined each TCR beta chain by its CDR3 amino acid sequence plus V-gene family, and excluded reads lacking a unique V-gene family. To address suspected cross-contamination and a sequencing artifact, a later analysis removed a few hundred highly shared, low-generation-probability nucleotide sequences. For each public chain, a later analysis derived a clonal expansion index from normalized ranks of inferred template counts within each repertoire. In a later analysis, generation probabilities were computed with a VDJ recombination model fitted to out-of-frame rearrangements, and the resulting probabilities were checked against IGoR. In a later analysis, hypergeometric tests were used to score TCR-TCR, TCR-HLA and TCR-CMV co-occurrence, with a repertoire-size bias correction applied to TCR pairs. To estimate false discovery rates, a later analysis permuted the HLA or CMV assignments 20 times. In a later analysis, co-occurring TCRs were grouped using DBSCAN, with TCRdist sequence similarity added in when clustering inside HLA-allele-positive subsets. Co-occurrence clustering excluded repertoires with fewer than 30,000 or more than 120,000 public chains, plus five with anomalous nucleotide sharing. TCRdb limited this immuneACCESS table to in-frame rearrangements with V and J called. A share of clones is missing; checked studies link under half to unresolved V genes, and the rest is unexplained. The DNA was the basis for D and trimming; V, J and clone size are from that table. The sample table lists some 70,000 clones, 65% to 70% of them with a count of one. Less than 15% of the sample belongs to the ten largest clones.

The cohort comprised fewer than 700 healthy bone marrow donors. At the time of sampling, every cohort member was nominally healthy, though immune exposures that went unrecorded were likely present. The donor was CMV seropositive and belonged to the group of 250 to 300 seropositive cohort members. A peripheral blood sample was provided by each donor, and peripheral blood mononuclear cells were used for TCR beta sequencing. The Qiagen DNeasy Blood Extraction Kit was used to extract genomic DNA from the blood cell samples. Taken from the germline V gene, the CDR1 and CDR2 loops are LGHNA and YSLEER. The CDR3 runs 14 amino acids, cysteine and phenylalanine included. This entry keeps only the CDR3 DNA: 42 bases, framed from base 1. V was cut back by 0 bases and J by 4 bases, leaving a gap of 9 bases between them. This clone occurred once. There is no known antigen for this receptor. Base-call qualities are not available, and no considerably larger clone is one nucleotide away.

Specimen: PBMCs. This receptor was identified in a male donor in good health and CMV-seropositive. The rearranged segments are TRBV4-3 and TRBJ1-2, with TRBD1 tentatively as D gene (6 bases match). CDR3 reads: CASSQDTGPYGYTF. In nucleotide form, the sequence is TGCGCCAGCAGCCAAGATACAGGGCCCTATGGCTACACCTTC.